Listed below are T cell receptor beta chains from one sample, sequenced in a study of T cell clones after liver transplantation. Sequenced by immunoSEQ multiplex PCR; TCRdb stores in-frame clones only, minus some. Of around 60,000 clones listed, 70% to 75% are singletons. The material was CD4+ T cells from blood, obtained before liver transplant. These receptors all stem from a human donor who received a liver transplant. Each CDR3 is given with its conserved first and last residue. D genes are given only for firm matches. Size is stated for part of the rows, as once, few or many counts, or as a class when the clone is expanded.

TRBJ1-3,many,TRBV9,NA,TGTGCCAGCAGCCCCCAGGGCGCGAGCTCTGGAAACACCATATATTTT,CASSPQGASSGNTIYF
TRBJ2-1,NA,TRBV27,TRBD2,TGTGCCAGCAGGCCGGGACTAGCGGGGGACTATGAGCAGTTCTTC,CASRPGLAGDYEQFF
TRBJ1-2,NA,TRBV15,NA,TGTGCCACCAGCAGAGAACACCCAAATTCCCAATTAAAGTATGGCTACACCTTC,CATSREHPNSQLKYGYTF
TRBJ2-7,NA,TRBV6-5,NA,TGTGCCAGCAGCACGGACAGCCCAGTAGCCTACGAGCAGTACTTC,CASSTDSPVAYEQYF
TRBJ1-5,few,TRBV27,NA,TGTGCCAGCAGTCCCTCTTCGGGAAGGGTTAGCAATCAGCCCCAGCATTTT,CASSPSSGRVSNQPQHF
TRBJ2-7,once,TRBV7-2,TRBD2,TGTGCCAGCAGCTTAGGATCTTCGCGGGGGGGCTCCGAGCAGTACTTC,CASSLGSSRGGSEQYF
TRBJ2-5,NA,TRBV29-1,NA,TGCAGCTTAAACCAGAGGGTTGGGGAGACCCAGTACTTC,CSLNQRVGETQYF
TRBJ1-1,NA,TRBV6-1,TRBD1,TGTGCCACCGGCAAGGGACAGGGTAGGACTGAAGCTTTCTTT,CATGKGQGRTEAFF
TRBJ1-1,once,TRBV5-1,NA,TGCGCCAGCCAAAAGGGAGGATACACTGAAGCTTTCTTT,CASQKGGYTEAFF
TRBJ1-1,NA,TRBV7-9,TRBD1,TGTGCCAGCAGCCACTACAGGGGGGGGACTGAAGCTTTCTTT,CASSHYRGGTEAFF
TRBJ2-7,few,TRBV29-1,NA,TGCAGCGTTGATAAGGGGCCGCAAGGAACCTACGAGCAGTACTTC,CSVDKGPQGTYEQYF
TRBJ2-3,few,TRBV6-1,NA,TGTGCCGGTCGGGGAACAGGGCCCACAGATACGCAGTATTTT,CAGRGTGPTDTQYF
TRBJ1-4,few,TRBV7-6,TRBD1,TGTGCCAGCAGCTATAGACAGGGGGCTGCAACTAATGAAAAACTGTTTTTT,CASSYRQGAATNEKLFF
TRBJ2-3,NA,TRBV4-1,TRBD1,TGCGCCAGCAGCCCCGGACAGGGGCCGAGGGGAGATACGCAGTATTTT,CASSPGQGPRGDTQYF
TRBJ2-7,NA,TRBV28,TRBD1,TGTGCCAGCAGTCCACCAGGACAGGGAAGCTCCTACGAGCAGTACTTC,CASSPPGQGSSYEQYF
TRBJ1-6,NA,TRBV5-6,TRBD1,TGTGCCAGCAGCTTGGGGGACAGGGCAAATTCACCCCTCCACTTT,CASSLGDRANSPLHF
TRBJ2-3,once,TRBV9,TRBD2,TGTGCCAGCAGCTCCGCGGGGGGGGGTACAGATACGCAGTATTTT,CASSSAGGGTDTQYF
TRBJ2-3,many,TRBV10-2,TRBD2,TGCGCCAGCAGTGTGCGGGGAGGGCCAGATACGCAGTATTTT,CASSVRGGPDTQYF
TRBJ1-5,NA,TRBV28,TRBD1,TGTGCCAGCAGCTGGACAGGCGGCAATCAGCCCCAGCATTTT,CASSWTGGNQPQHF
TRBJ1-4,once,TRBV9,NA,TGTGCCAGCTCAGGGTTTACTAATGAAAAACTGTTTTTT,CASSGFTNEKLFF
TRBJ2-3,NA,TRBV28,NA,TGTGCCAGCACCGACAGGTTCACAGATACGCAGTATTTT,CASTDRFTDTQYF
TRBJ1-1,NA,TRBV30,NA,TGTGCCTGGACCAGGACAGAAAACACTGAAGCTTTCTTT,CAWTRTENTEAFF
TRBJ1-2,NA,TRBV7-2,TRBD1,TGTGCCAGCGGACAGGGATGGAACTATGGCTACACCTTC,CASGQGWNYGYTF
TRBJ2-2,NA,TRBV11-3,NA,TGTGCCAGCAGCTTAGTAACCGGGGAGCTGTTTTTT,CASSLVTGELFF